Below are 27 T cell receptor beta chains sequenced from a single sample in a study of T cell clonotyping in hematopoietic cell transplantation. The sample's time point: recipient sample about 28 days before transplant, after cytoreduction. Libraries were prepared by immunoSEQ multiplex PCR; TCRdb keeps only in-frame clonotypes and omits some of them. Of roughly 30,000 clones in the sample, about 80% were seen once. Sample: peripheral blood mononuclear cells, taken before stem cell transplant. The receptors were gathered from a woman aged 30 to 39 with chronic myeloid leukemia. Some clones in this sample may be carry-over from other donors' samples.

This clone was detected a few times. The CDR3 nucleotides are TGTGCCAGTAGCGCCCGTCCAAGTAGTAATGAAAAACTGTTTTTT. The encoded protein is CASSARPSSNEKLFF. The rearrangement joins TRBV19 to TRBJ1-4; D is undetermined. Trimming shortened V by 6 bases and J by 4 bases, and 15 bases separated the two germline ends. CDR1 and CDR2 from the germline V gene are LNHDA and SQIVND (reference sequence). The CDR3 is 15 amino acids.

The chain joins TRBV9 to TRBJ2-7; 15 bases are shared with TRBD2. Germline V gene sequence: CDR1 SGDLS, CDR2 YYNGEE. CDR3 length: 18 amino acids. V dropped 2 bases and J dropped 2; count of bases not matched to a gene: 8. The CDR3: CASSVGLAGGYGTYEQYF. The DNA for the CDR3 is TGTGCCAGCAGCGTGGGACTAGCGGGGGGCTACGGAACCTACGAGCAGTACTTC. The full variable domain, its missing parts supplied by reference TRBV9 and TRBJ2-7, is DSGVTQTPKHLITATGQRVTLRCSPRSGDLSVYWYQQSLDQGLQFLIQYYNGEERAKGNILERFSAQQFPDLHSELNLSSLELGDSALYFCASSVGLAGGYGTYEQYFGPGTRLTVT.

This chain joins TRBV30 and TRBJ2-2, with D maybe TRBD1 (6 bases). Germline V gene data show CDR1 as GTSNPN and CDR2 as SVGIG (reference sequence). The CDR3 loop spans 18 amino acids. Trimming cost V 4 bases and J 0 bases, with 21 bases left between them. CDR3 bases: TGTGCCTGGACCCTCTCCGGGACATTCCCGTCGAACACCGGGGAGCTGTTTTTT. This sequence encodes CAWTLSGTFPSNTGELFF.

On this clone: A read error may account for a junction end that differs from germline. This rearrangement joins TRBV28 to TRBJ2-1; 9 bases are a match to TRBD2. This CDR3 is 16 amino acids long. The germline gives CDR1 MDHEN, CDR2 SYDVKM. The CDR3 DNA is TGTGCCAGCAGTCCCCAGGGACTAGCCAACTACGATGAGCAGTTCTTC. Translated: CASSPQGLANYDEQFF.

The chain employs TRBV29-1 and TRBJ1-1, with no clear D. This CDR3 contains 12 residues. V gave up 2 bases and J gave up 10 bases, with 14 bases separating them. The germline CDR1 and CDR2 sequences are SQVTM and ANQGSEA. The CDR3 here is CSVELPRRGAFF. The DNA for the CDR3 is TGCAGCGTTGAATTACCCCGCCGAGGAGCTTTCTTT.

CDR3 sequence reads: CASSYGTSGGIPEQYV. As DNA, the CDR3 is TGTGCCAGCAGCTATGGGACTAGCGGGGGTATCCCCGAGCAGTACGTC. The J gene is TRBJ2-7, the V gene TRBV5-4, with 14 bases matching TRBD2. CDR1 and CDR2 from the germline V gene are SGHNT and YYREEE (reference sequence). This CDR3 has 16 residues. The V and J ends lost 3 bases and 6 bases, in that order; junction bases with no gene match: 8.

The chain links TRBV4-2 to TRBJ2-7; no definite D call. Deletions cut 0 bases from V and 3 bases from J, with 6 bases between. From germline, CDR1 is LGHNA and CDR2 YNFKEQ. This CDR3 comprises 13 residues. In DNA, the CDR3 is TGTGCCAGCAGCCAAGAGGGGTTCTACGAGCAGTACTTC. The encoded protein is CASSQEGFYEQYF.

The chain is built from TRBV5-1 and TRBJ2-7; D is unresolved. Germline CDR1 reads SGHRS; CDR2 reads YFSETQ. The CDR3 runs 16 residues. V shed 2 bases and J shed 1 base, with 16 bases lying between them. The chain's CDR3 is CASSFGRQSPSYEQYV. The CDR3 coding sequence is TGCGCCAGCAGCTTCGGACGCCAGAGCCCTTCCTACGAGCAGTACGTC.

The chain uses TRBV7-2 and TRBJ1-1, with D uncertain. The CDR3 length is 15 residues. Trimming pared 0 bases from V and 6 bases from J, leaving 14 bases between. CDR1 is SGHTA, CDR2 FQGNSA, per germline. The CDR3 nucleotides read TGTGCCAGCAGCTTAGCGTATGGTGGGCGCGCTGAAGCTTTCTTT. Translating it yields CASSLAYGGRAEAFF.

The chain carries TRBV2 and TRBJ1-3; D is uncertain. The CDR3 contains 13 residues. V was cut by 1 base and J by 0 bases, with 1 base left in between. Germline lookup yields CDR1 SNHLY and CDR2 FYNNEI. CDR3 DNA: TGTGCCAGCAGTGAAGGCTCTGGAAACACCATATATTTT. It encodes CASSEGSGNTIYF.

The chain is built from TRBV4-2 and TRBJ1-1; D uncertain. The germline V and J ends were trimmed by 4 bases and 6 bases, with 12 bases remaining between them. Germline V CDR1 and CDR2: LGHNA, YNFKEQ. This CDR3 has 13 residues. CDR3 loop: CASSRRFNAEAFF. CDR3 nucleotides: TGTGCCAGCAGCCGCCGATTTAATGCTGAAGCTTTCTTT.

The chain uses TRBV30 and TRBJ1-1; D ambiguous. The CDR3 is made up of 13 amino acids. Germline lookup yields CDR1 GTSNPN and CDR2 SVGIG (reference sequence). Trimming took off 0 bases at V and 1 base at J, with 6 bases between the two ends. The DNA for the CDR3 is TGTGCCTGGAGTGTGAATTCGAACACTGAAGCTTTCTTT. As protein: CAWSVNSNTEAFF.

The chain links TRBV6-5 to TRBJ2-1, with 10 bases aligning to TRBD1. The CDR3 sequence is 12 residues long. Germline V CDR1 and CDR2: MNHEY, SVGAGI. V gave up 5 bases and J gave up 9 bases; unmatched junction bases: 1. CDR3 region: CASSRQGAEQFF. In nucleotides, the CDR3 is TGTGCCAGCAGTAGACAGGGGGCTGAGCAGTTCTTC.

V and J are TRBV27 and TRBJ2-7; D call uncertain. Germline CDR1 and CDR2: MNHEY and SMNVEV (reference sequence). V was shortened by 3 bases and J by 0 bases, with 6 bases between the two germline ends. This CDR3 has 13 amino acids. The CDR3 nucleotides read TGTGCCAGCAGTTTTCACGGCTCCTACGAGCAGTACTTC. Encoded protein: CASSFHGSYEQYF.

The chain links TRBV7-9 to TRBJ1-4; D call uncertain. This CDR3 has 11 amino acids. V was cut by 5 bases and J by 12 bases, with 10 bases left in between. The germline CDR1 and CDR2 sequences are SEHNR and FQNEAQ (reference sequence). CDR3 nucleotide sequence: TGTGCCAGCAGCACCCAAAGAGAACTGTTTTTT. This encodes CASSTQRELFF.

This chain uses TRBV19 with TRBJ1-2, with D perhaps matching TRBD1 (5 bases). The CDR3 spans 11 residues. Germline-derived CDR1 and CDR2 are LNHDA and SQIVND (reference sequence). Trimming pared 10 bases from V and 3 bases from J, leaving 9 bases between. The CDR3 sequence: CATSGYYGYTF. CDR3 DNA: TGTGCCACCTCAGGGTACTATGGCTACACCTTC.

In its sample, this clone was seen a few times. This chain connects TRBV18 to TRBJ1-5, with D perhaps TRBD1 (5 bases). The CDR3 runs to 14 residues. Germline CDR1 is KGHSH and CDR2 is LQKENI. V was shortened by 4 bases and J by 5 bases, with 12 bases between the two germline ends. In nucleotides, the CDR3 is TGTGCCAGCTCACTATCAGGGTGGGATCAGCCCCAGCATTTT. Translating gives CASSLSGWDQPQHF.

V gene TRBV7-9 combines with J gene TRBJ2-7; D unclear. Germline loops: CDR1 SEHNR, CDR2 FQNEAQ (reference sequence). V was pared by 1 base and J by 4 bases, with 8 bases between. CDR3 length: 13 amino acids. The CDR3 DNA follows: TGTGCCAGCAGCTTAGTAGACATGTACGAGCAGTACTTC. This translates into CASSLVDMYEQYF. Combining the CDR3 with reference TRBV7-9 and TRBJ2-7 gives the whole variable domain DTGVSQNPRHKITKRGQNVTFRCDPISEHNRLYWYRQTLGQGPEFLTYFQNEAQLEKSRLLSDRFSAERPKGSFSTLEIQRTEQGDSAMYLCASSLVDMYEQYFGPGTRLTVT.

The gene calls are TRBV2 and TRBJ2-1, with TRBD2 identical over 9 bases. Trimming took 6 bases from V and 6 from J; bases not matched to a gene: 12. Germline CDR1 reads SNHLY; CDR2 reads FYNNEI. The CDR3 has 16 amino acids. CDR3: CASRTFSGGKGNEQFF. CDR3 in DNA: TGTGCCAGCAGGACCTTCAGCGGGGGGAAAGGCAATGAGCAGTTCTTC.

The chain uses TRBV7-9 and TRBJ1-1; D remains ambiguous. Germline V CDR1 and CDR2: SEHNR, FQNEAQ (reference sequence). The CDR3 spans 13 residues. V dropped 2 bases and J dropped 2 bases, with 6 bases sitting between them. The CDR3 spells CASSLISNTEAFF. CDR3 coding DNA: TGTGCCAGCAGCTTAATCAGTAACACTGAAGCTTTCTTT. The full variable domain, its missing parts supplied by reference TRBV7-9 and TRBJ1-1, is DTGVSQNPRHKITKRGQNVTFRCDPISEHNRLYWYRQTLGQGPEFLTYFQNEAQLEKSRLLSDRFSAERPKGSFSTLEIQRTEQGDSAMYLCASSLISNTEAFFGQGTRLTVV.

This sequence joins TRBV19 and TRBJ1-5; 11 nucleotides match TRBD1. The CDR3 totals 16 residues. CDR1 is LNHDA and CDR2 is SQIVND in the germline V gene (reference sequence). With V trimmed by 0 bases and J by 11 bases, 9 bases remained unmatched. The CDR3 spells CASSIEGTGGRGAQHF. For the CDR3, the DNA is TGTGCCAGTAGTATAGAAGGGACAGGGGGTCGGGGAGCCCAGCATTTT.

This sequence joins TRBV30 and TRBJ1-2, with D maybe TRBD1 (5 bases). The CDR3 extends over 16 amino acids. Germline CDR1 reads GTSNPN; CDR2 reads SVGIG (reference sequence). Trimming removed 3 bases at V and 6 bases at J, with 23 bases between. CDR3 DNA: TGTGCCTGGAGCCCATTCGGGGCCCGAGTAGGGGATGGCTACACCTTC. Encoded protein: CAWSPFGARVGDGYTF.

This clone turned up a few times. V gene TRBV9 combines with J gene TRBJ1-2; the D is unclear. This CDR3 comprises 13 residues. The V and J ends lost 4 bases and 2 bases respectively, with 9 bases between them. Germline V gene sequence: CDR1 SGDLS, CDR2 YYNGEE. The CDR3 coding sequence is TGTGCCAGCAGCTCAAGACAAAACTATGGCTACACCTTC. Amino acid sequence: CASSSRQNYGYTF.

This rearrangement joins TRBV19 to TRBJ1-3; 7 nucleotides align to TRBD1. V lost 4 bases and J lost 2; bases outside the gene matches: 14. Germline loops: CDR1 LNHDA, CDR2 SQIVND (reference sequence). The CDR3 runs to 18 residues. The CDR3: CASSTGWTGLRTGNTIYF. The CDR3 coding sequence is TGTGCCAGTAGTACCGGGTGGACAGGTTTACGGACTGGAAACACCATATATTTT.

V gene TRBV2 combines with J gene TRBJ2-1, with a possible D match to TRBD1 (5 bases). The CDR3 is made up of 16 amino acids. The V end was cut by 1 base, the J end by 1 base, with 11 bases between. CDR1 is SNHLY, CDR2 FYNNEI, per germline. The CDR3 nucleotides read TGTGCCAGCAGTGAAGACGAGGCAGGGTCCTACAATGAGCAGTTCTTC. This gives the protein CASSEDEAGSYNEQFF. The full variable domain, rest sourced from reference TRBV2 and TRBJ2-1, is EPEVTQTPSHQVTQMGQEVILRCVPISNHLYFYWYRQILGQKVEFLVSFYNNEISEKSEIFDDQFSVERPDGSNFTLKIRSTKLEDSAMYFCASSEDEAGSYNEQFFGPGTRLTVL.

The chain links TRBV28 to TRBJ2-7; TRBD2 matches at 9 bases. CDR3 length equals 13 residues. In germline, CDR1 is MDHEN, CDR2 SYDVKM. J gave up 2 bases and V 7 bases, and 3 bases lay outside the gene matches. In DNA form, the CDR3 reads TGTGCCAGCACTAGCGGGGCCACCTACGAGCAGTACTTC. Translated: CASTSGATYEQYF.

This clone was seen only once. The chain uses TRBV6-5 and TRBJ2-1, with D tentatively TRBD1 (5 bases). V was trimmed by 0 bases and J by 6 bases, leaving 12 bases between them. The germline V gene encodes CDR1 MNHEY and CDR2 SVGAGI. The CDR3 covers 15 residues. This CDR3 reads CASSYSSGFSNEQFF. CDR3 nucleotides: TGTGCCAGCAGTTACTCGTCAGGGTTCAGCAATGAGCAGTTCTTC.